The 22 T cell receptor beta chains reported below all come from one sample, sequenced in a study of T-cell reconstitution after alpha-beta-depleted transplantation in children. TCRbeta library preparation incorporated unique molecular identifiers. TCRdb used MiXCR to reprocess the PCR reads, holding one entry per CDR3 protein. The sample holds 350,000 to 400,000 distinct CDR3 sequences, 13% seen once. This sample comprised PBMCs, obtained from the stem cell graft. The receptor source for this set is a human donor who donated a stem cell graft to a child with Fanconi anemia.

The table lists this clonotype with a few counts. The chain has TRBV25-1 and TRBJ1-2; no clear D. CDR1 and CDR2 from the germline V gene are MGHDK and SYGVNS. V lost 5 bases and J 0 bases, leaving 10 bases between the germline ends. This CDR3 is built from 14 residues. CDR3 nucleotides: TGTGCCAGCAGTAGGCCCGGGACTAACTATGGCTACACCTTC. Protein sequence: CASSRPGTNYGYTF.

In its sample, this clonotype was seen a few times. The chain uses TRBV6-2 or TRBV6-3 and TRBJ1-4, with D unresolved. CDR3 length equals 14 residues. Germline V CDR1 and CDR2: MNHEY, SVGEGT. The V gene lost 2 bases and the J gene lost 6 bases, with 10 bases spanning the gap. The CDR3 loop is CASSYDGYYEKLFF. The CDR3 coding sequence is TGTGCCAGCAGTTACGACGGTTACTATGAAAAACTGTTTTTT.

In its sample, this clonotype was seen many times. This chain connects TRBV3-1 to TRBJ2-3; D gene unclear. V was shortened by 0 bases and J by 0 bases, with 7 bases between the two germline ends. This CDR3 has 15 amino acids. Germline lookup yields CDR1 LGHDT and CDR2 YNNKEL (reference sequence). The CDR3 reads CASSQDPISTDTQYF. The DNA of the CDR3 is TGTGCCAGCAGCCAAGATCCCATTAGCACAGATACGCAGTATTTT.

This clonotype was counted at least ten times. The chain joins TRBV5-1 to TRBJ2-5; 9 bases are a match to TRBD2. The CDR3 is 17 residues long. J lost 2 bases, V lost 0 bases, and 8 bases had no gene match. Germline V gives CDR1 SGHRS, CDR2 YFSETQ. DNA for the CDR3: TGCGCCAGCAGCTTGGACTTGACCGGACTAGCGCAAGAGACCCAGTACTTC. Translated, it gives CASSLDLTGLAQETQYF.

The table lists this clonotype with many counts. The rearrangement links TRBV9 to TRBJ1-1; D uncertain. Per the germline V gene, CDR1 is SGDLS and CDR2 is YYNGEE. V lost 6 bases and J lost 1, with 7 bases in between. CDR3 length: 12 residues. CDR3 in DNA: TGTGCCAGCAAGGGTGCGAACACTGAAGCTTTCTTT. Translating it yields CASKGANTEAFF.

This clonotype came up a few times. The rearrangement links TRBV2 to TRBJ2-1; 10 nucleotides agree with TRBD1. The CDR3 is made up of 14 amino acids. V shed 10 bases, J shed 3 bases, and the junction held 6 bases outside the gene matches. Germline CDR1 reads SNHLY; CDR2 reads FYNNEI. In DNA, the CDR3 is TGTGCCACAACCGGGGACAGGGGCTACAATGAGCAGTTCTTC. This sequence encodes CATTGDRGYNEQFF. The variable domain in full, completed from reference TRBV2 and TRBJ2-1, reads EPEVTQTPSHQVTQMGQEVILRCVPISNHLYFYWYRQILGQKVEFLVSFYNNEISEKSEIFDDQFSVERPDGSNFTLKIRSTKLEDSAMYFCATTGDRGYNEQFFGPGTRLTVL.

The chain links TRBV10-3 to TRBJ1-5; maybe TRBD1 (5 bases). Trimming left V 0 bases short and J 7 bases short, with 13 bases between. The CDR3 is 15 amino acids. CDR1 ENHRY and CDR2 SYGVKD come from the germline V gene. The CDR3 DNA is TGTGCCATCAGTGAGTCGGGAGGGGTGGGGCAGCCCCAGCATTTT. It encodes CAISESGGVGQPQHF.

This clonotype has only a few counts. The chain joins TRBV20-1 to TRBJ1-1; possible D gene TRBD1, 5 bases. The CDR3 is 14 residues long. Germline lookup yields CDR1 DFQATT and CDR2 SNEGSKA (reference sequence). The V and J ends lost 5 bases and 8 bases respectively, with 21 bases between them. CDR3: CSALAPLPWGEAFF. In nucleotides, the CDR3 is TGCAGTGCTTTGGCCCCCCTCCCTTGGGGGGAAGCTTTCTTT.

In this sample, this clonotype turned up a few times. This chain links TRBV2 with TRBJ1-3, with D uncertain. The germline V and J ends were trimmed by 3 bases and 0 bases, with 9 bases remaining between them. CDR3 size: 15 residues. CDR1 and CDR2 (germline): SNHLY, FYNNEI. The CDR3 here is CASSETDSSGNTIYF. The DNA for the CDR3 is TGTGCCAGCAGTGAGACCGATAGCTCTGGAAACACCATATATTTT.

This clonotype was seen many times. The CDR3 nucleotides are TGTGCCATCAGCCGAGGGGGGGGGCCAATCACAGATACGCAGTATTTT. Its translation: CAISRGGGPITDTQYF. This chain uses TRBV10-3 with TRBJ2-3; possible D gene TRBD2, 7 bases. The CDR3 is made up of 16 amino acids. Germline CDR1 reads ENHRY; CDR2 reads SYGVKD. V lost 6 bases, J lost 2 bases, and 18 bases lay in between.

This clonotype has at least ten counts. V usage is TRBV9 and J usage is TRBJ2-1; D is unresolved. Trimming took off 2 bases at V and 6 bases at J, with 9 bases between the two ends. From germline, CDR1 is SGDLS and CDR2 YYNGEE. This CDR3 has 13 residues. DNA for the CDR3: TGTGCCAGCAGCGTCTCGACGAGCAATGAGCAGTTCTTC. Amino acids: CASSVSTSNEQFF.

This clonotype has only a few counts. CDR3 in DNA: TGTGCCAGCAGCTCCGGACGATATTACGAGCAGTACTTC. Translated, it gives CASSSGRYYEQYF. V gene TRBV7-8 combines with J gene TRBJ2-7, with D unclear. Germline CDR1 and CDR2: SGHVS and FQNEAQ. This CDR3 contains 13 residues. Trimming cost V 4 bases and J 4 bases, with 11 bases left between them.

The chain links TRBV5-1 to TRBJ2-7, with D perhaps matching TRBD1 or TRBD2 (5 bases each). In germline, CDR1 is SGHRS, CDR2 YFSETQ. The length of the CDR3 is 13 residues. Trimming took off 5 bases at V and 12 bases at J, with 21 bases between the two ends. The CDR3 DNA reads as TGCGCCAGCAGAACCGGGACCCAAACCCTCGCGTACTTC. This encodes CASRTGTQTLAYF.

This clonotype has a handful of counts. CDR3 nucleotide sequence: TGTGCCAGCTCACCCAACAAAGGGAAAGGCTACACCTTC. It yields the protein CASSPNKGKGYTF. The gene calls are TRBV18 and TRBJ1-2, with D unclear. Germline CDR1 is KGHSH and CDR2 is LQKENI. Deletions cut 3 bases from V and 8 bases from J, with 13 bases between. The CDR3 loop spans 13 amino acids. Combining the CDR3 with reference TRBV18 and TRBJ1-2 gives the whole variable domain NAGVMQNPRHLVRRRGQEARLRCSPMKGHSHVYWYRQLPEEGLKFMVYLQKENIIDESGMPKERFSAEFPKEGPSILRIQQVVRGDSAAYFCASSPNKGKGYTFGSGTRLTVV.

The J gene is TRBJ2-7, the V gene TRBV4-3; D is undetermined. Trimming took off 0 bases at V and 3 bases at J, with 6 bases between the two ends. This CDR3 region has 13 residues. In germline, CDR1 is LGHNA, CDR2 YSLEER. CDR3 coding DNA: TGCGCCAGCAGCCAAGATTCGGGCTACGAGCAGTACTTC. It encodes CASSQDSGYEQYF.

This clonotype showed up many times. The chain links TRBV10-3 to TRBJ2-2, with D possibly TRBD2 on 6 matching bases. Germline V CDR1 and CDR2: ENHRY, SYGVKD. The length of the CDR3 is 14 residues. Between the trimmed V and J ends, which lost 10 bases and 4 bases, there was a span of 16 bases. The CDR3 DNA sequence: TGTGCCACCACTGGCCTGGAGGGCACCGGGGAGCTGTTTTTT. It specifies CATTGLEGTGELFF.

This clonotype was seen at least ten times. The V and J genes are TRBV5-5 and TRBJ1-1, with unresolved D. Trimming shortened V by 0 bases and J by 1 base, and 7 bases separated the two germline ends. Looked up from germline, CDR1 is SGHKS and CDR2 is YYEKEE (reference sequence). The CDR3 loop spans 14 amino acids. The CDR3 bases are TGTGCCAGCAGCTTGGGAGGACGGAACACTGAAGCTTTCTTT. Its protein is CASSLGGRNTEAFF.

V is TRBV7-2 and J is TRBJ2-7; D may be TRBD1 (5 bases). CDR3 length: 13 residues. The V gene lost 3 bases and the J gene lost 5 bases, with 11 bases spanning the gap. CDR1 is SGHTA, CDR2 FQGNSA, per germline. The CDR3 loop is CASSFSGFNEQYF. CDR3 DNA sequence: TGTGCCAGCAGCTTTTCAGGGTTTAACGAGCAGTACTTC.

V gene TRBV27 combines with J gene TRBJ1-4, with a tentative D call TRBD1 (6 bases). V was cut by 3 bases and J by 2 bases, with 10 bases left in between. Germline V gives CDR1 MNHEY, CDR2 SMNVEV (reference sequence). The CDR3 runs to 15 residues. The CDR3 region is CASSFLQGTNEKLFF. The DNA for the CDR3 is TGTGCCAGCAGTTTCCTACAGGGTACTAATGAAAAACTGTTTTTT.

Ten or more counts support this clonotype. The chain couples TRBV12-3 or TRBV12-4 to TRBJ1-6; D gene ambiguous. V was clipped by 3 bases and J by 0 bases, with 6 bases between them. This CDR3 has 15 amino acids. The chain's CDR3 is CASSLMDSYNSPLHF. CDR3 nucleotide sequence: TGTGCCAGCAGTTTGATGGACTCCTATAATTCACCCCTCCACTTT.

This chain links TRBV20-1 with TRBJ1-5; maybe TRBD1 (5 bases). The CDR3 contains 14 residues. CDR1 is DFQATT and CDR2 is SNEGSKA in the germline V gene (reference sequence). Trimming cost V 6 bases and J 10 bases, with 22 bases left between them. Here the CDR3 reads CSAKGPGEIHPQHF. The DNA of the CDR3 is TGCAGTGCAAAGGGACCCGGGGAGATTCATCCCCAGCATTTT.

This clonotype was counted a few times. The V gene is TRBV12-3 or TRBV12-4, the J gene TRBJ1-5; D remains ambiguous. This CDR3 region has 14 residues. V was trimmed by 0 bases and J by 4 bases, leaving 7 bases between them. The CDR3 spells CASSLADGNQPQHF. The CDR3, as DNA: TGTGCCAGCAGTTTAGCGGACGGTAATCAGCCCCAGCATTTT.